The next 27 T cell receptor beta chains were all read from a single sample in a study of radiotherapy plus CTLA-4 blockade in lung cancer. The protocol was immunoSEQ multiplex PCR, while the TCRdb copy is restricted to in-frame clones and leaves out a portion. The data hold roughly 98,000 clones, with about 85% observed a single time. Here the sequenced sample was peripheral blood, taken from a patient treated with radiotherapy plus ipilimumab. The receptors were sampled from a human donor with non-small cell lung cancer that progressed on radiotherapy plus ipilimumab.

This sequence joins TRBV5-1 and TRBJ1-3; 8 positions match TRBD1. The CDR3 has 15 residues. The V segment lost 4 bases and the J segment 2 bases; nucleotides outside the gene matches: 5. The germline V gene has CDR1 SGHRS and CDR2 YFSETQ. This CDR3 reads CASSITQGAGNTIYF. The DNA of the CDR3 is TGCGCCAGCAGCATAACACAGGGGGCTGGAAACACCATATATTTT.

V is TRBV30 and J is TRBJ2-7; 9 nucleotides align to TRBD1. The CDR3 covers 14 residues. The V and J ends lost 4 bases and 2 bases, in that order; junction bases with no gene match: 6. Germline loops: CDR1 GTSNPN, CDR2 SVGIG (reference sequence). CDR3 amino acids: CAWTLGTGPYEQYF. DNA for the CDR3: TGTGCCTGGACCCTAGGGACAGGGCCCTACGAGCAGTACTTC.

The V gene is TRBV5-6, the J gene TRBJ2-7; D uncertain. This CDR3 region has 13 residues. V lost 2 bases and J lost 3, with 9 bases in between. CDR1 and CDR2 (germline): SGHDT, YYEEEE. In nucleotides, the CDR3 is TGTGCCAGCAGCTTCGGGCCCGACTACGAGCAGTACTTC. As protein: CASSFGPDYEQYF.

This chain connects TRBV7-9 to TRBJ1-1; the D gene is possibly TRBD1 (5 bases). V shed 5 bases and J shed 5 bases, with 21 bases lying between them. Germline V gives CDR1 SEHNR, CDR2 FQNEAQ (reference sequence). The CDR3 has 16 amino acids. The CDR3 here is CASSPRGNARGTEAFF. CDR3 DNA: TGTGCCAGCAGCCCTCGTGGGAATGCCCGGGGGACTGAAGCTTTCTTT.

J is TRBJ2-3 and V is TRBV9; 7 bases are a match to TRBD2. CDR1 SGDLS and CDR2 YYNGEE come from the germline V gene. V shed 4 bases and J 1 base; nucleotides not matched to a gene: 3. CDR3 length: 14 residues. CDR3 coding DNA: TGTGCCAGCAGCTTACGGGGGGGCACAGATACGCAGTATTTT. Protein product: CASSLRGGTDTQYF. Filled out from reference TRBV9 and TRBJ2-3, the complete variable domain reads DSGVTQTPKHLITATGQRVTLRCSPRSGDLSVYWYQQSLDQGLQFLIQYYNGEERAKGNILERFSAQQFPDLHSELNLSSLELGDSALYFCASSLRGGTDTQYFGPGTRLTVL.

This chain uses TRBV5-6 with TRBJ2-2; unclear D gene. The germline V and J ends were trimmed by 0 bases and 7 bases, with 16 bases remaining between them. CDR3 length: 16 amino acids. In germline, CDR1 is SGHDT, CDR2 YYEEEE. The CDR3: CASSLVWAPEGGELFF. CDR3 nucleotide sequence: TGTGCCAGCAGCTTGGTCTGGGCGCCAGAAGGCGGGGAGCTGTTTTTT. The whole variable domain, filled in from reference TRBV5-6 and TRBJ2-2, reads DAGVTQSPTHLIKTRGQQVTLRCSPKSGHDTVSWYQQALGQGPQFIFQYYEEEERQRGNFPDRFSGHQFPNYSSELNVNALLLGDSALYLCASSLVWAPEGGELFFGEGSRLTVL.

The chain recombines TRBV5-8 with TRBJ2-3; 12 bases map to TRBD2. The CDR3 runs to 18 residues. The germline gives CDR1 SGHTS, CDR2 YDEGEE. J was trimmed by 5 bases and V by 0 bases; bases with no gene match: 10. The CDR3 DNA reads TGTGCCAGCAGCTTGGGACTAGCGGGAGTTTTGGGTGGAGATACGCAGTATTTT. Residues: CASSLGLAGVLGGDTQYF.

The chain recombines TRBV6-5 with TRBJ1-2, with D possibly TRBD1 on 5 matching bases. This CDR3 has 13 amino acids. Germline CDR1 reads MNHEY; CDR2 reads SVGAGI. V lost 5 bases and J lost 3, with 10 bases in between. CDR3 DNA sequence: TGTGCCAGCAGTCCTCCGGGGGACTATGGCTACACCTTC. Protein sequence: CASSPPGDYGYTF.

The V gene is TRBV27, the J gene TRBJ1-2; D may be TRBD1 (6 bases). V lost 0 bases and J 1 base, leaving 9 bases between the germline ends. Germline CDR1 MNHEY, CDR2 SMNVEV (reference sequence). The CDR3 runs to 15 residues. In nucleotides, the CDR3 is TGTGCCAGCAGTTTATCCACAGGGTTTAACTATGGCTACACCTTC. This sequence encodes CASSLSTGFNYGYTF.

The CDR3 sequence: CASSSRLITNSPLHF. The CDR3 nucleotides read TGTGCCAGCAGTTCCCGCCTCATCACCAATTCACCCCTCCACTTT. This chain joins TRBV6-5 and TRBJ1-6; D remains ambiguous. The germline CDR1 and CDR2 sequences are MNHEY and SVGAGI. Trimming shortened V by 4 bases and J by 7 bases, and 14 bases separated the two germline ends. The CDR3 totals 15 residues.

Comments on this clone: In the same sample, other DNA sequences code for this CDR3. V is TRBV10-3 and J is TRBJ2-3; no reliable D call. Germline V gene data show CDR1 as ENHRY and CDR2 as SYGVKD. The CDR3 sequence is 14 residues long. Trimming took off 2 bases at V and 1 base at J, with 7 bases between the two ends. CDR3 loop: CAISEGIGTDTQYF. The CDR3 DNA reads TGTGCCATCAGTGAGGGTATTGGCACAGATACGCAGTATTTT.

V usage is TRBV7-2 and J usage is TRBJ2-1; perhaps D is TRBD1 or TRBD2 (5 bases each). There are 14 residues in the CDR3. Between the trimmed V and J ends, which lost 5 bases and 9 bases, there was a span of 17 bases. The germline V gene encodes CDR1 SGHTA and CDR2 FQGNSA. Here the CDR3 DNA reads TGTGCCAGCAGCCTAGGGACGGGTGTGGGTGAGCAGTTCTTC. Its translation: CASSLGTGVGEQFF.

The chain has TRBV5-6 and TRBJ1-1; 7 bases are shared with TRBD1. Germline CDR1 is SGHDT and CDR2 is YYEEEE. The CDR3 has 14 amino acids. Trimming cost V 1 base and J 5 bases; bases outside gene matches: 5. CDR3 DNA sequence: TGTGCCAGCAGCTTGACAATACAGGGGACTGAAGCTTTCTTT. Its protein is CASSLTIQGTEAFF. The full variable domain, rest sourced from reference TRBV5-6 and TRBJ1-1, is DAGVTQSPTHLIKTRGQQVTLRCSPKSGHDTVSWYQQALGQGPQFIFQYYEEEERQRGNFPDRFSGHQFPNYSSELNVNALLLGDSALYLCASSLTIQGTEAFFGQGTRLTVV.

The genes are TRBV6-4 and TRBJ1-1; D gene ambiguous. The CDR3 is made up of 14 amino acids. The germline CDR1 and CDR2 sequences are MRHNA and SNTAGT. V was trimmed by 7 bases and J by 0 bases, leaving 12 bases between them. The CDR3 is CASTKDGMNTEAFF. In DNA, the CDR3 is TGTGCCAGCACGAAGGACGGCATGAACACTGAAGCTTTCTTT.

CDR3 sequence: CASSHRGRGTIYGYTF. DNA of the CDR3: TGTGCCAGCAGCCACCGGGGCAGGGGCACCATCTATGGCTACACCTTC. The chain employs TRBV5-8 and TRBJ1-2; a possible D gene is TRBD1 (6 bases). From germline, CDR1 is SGHTS and CDR2 YDEGEE. This CDR3 spans 16 amino acids. Trimming took 4 bases from V and 4 from J, leaving 20 bases between them.

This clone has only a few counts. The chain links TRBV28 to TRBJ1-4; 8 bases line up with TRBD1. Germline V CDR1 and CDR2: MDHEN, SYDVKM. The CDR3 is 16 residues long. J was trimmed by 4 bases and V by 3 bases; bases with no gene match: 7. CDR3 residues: CASSFLPGQDNEKLFF. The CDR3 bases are TGTGCCAGCAGTTTCCTACCGGGACAGGATAATGAAAAACTGTTTTTT.

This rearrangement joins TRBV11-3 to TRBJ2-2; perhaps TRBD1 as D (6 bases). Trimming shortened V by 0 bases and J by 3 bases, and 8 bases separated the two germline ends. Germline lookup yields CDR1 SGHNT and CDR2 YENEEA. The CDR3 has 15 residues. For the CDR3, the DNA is TGTGCCAGCAGCTTAGAGGGGGCCTACACCGGGGAGCTGTTTTTT. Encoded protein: CASSLEGAYTGELFF. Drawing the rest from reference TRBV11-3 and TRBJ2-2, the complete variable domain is EAGVVQSPRYKIIEKKQPVAFWCNPISGHNTLYWYLQNLGQGPELLIRYENEEAVDDSQLPKDRFSAERLKGVDSTLKIQPAELGDSAVYLCASSLEGAYTGELFFGEGSRLTVL.

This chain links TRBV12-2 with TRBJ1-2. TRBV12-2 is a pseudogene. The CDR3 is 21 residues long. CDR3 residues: CASRLLKGRASRGRRVYGYTF. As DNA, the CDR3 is TGTGCAAGTCGCTTATTAAAGGGCCGGGCATCGCGGGGGCGAAGGGTATATGGCTACACCTTC.

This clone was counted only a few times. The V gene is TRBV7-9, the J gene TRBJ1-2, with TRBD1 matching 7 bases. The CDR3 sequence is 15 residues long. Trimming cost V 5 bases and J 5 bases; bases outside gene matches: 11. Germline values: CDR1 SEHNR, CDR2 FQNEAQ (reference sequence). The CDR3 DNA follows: TGTGCCAGCAGCCAGAGACAGGGTGAGGGATATGGCTACACCTTC. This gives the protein CASSQRQGEGYGYTF.

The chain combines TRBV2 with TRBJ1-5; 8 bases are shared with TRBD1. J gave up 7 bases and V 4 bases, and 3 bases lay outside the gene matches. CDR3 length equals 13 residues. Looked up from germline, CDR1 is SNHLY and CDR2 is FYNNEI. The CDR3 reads CASSVQGAQPQHF. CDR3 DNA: TGTGCCAGCAGTGTCCAGGGGGCCCAGCCCCAGCATTTT.

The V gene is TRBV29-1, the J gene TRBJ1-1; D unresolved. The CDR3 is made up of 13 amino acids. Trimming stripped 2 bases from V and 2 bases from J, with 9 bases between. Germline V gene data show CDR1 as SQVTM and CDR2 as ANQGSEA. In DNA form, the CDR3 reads TGCAGCGTTGAAAGGACGGCTAACACTGAAGCTTTCTTT. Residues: CSVERTANTEAFF.

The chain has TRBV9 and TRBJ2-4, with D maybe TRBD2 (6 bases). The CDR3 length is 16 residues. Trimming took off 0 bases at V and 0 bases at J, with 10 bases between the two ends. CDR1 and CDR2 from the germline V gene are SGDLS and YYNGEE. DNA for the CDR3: TGTGCCAGCAGCGTAGACACGGGACTAGCCAAAAACATTCAGTACTTC. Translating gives CASSVDTGLAKNIQYF.

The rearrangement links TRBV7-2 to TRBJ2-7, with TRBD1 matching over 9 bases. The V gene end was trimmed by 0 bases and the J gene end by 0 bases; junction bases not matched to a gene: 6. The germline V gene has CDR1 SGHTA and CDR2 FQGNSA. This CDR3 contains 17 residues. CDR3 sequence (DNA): TGTGCCAGCAGCTTAGCGGGACAGGGTACCTACTCCTACGAGCAGTACTTC. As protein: CASSLAGQGTYSYEQYF.

The DNA of the CDR3 is TGTGCCTGGAGTGTAGGAACCTTTAACACTGAAGCTTTCTTT. This encodes CAWSVGTFNTEAFF. The chain couples TRBV30 to TRBJ1-1; D gene uncertain. Trimming shortened V by 0 bases and J by 2 bases, and 10 bases separated the two germline ends. The CDR3 extends over 14 amino acids. Germline CDR1 is GTSNPN and CDR2 is SVGIG (reference sequence). The variable domain in full, completed from reference TRBV30 and TRBJ1-1, reads SQTIHQWPATLVQPVGSPLSLECTVEGTSNPNLYWYRQAAGRGLQLLFYSVGIGQISSEVPQNLSASRPQDRQFILSSKKLLLSDSGFYLCAWSVGTFNTEAFFGQGTRLTVV.

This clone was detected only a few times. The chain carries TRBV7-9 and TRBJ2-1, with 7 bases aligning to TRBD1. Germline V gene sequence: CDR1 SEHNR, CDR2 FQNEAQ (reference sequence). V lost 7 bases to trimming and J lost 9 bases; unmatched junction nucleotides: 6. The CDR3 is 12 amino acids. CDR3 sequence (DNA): TGTGCCAGCACCTACCCAGGGGGTGAGCAGTTCTTC. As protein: CASTYPGGEQFF.

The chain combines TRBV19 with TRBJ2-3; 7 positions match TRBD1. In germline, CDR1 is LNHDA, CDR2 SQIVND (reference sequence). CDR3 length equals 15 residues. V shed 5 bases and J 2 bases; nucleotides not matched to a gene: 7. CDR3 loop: CASSPGQADTDTQYF. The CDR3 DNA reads TGTGCCAGTAGTCCCGGACAGGCTGACACAGATACGCAGTATTTT.

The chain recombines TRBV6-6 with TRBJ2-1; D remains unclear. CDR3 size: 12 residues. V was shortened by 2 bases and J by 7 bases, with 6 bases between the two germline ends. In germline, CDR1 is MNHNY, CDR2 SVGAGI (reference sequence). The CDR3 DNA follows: TGTGCCAGCAGTTACGGGGAAAATGAGCAGTTCTTC. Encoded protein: CASSYGENEQFF.